This is a list of T cell receptor beta chains from one sample in a study of tumor and adjacent non-tumor tissue in lung cancer. Each CDR3 protein is one row after TCRdb ran MiXCR on the multiplex PCR reads. Of about 48,000 distinct CDR3 sequences in the sample, 64% are singletons; the top ten hold 30%. The sequencing input was distant non-tumor lung tissue. Receptors originate from a woman aged 70-85 years with non-small cell lung cancer. CDR3s include the opening cysteine and the closing phenylalanine or tryptophan. D genes are given only for firm matches. Only part of the rows carry a size: once, few, many, or a class if the clone is expanded.

j_call | clone_size | v_call | d_call | cdr3_aa | cdr3_nt
TRBJ2-1 | . | TRBV12-3/TRBV12-4 | TRBD1 | CVSSLRIGGGEQFF | TGTGTCAGCAGTTTGAGGATAGGGGGCGGTGAGCAGTTCTTC
TRBJ2-4 | . | TRBV11-3 | . | CASSLSGTKNIKYF | TGTGCCAGCAGCTTATCCGGAACCAAAAATATTAAGTACTTC
TRBJ2-5 | . | TRBV29-1 | . | CSVTRTVQETQYF | TGCAGCGTGACCCGGACAGTACAAGAGACCCAGTACTTC
TRBJ2-7 | . | TRBV6-6 | TRBD2 | CASSYPTTPTSGMFPYEQYF | TGTGCCAGCAGTTACCCAACTACCCCCACTAGCGGGATGTTTCCATACGAGCAGTACTTC
TRBJ1-5 | . | TRBV6-6 | . | CAGSYGGEGNQPQHF | TGTGCCGGCAGTTACGGGGGGGAGGGCAATCAGCCCCAACATTTT
TRBJ2-1 | many | TRBV5-4 | TRBD2 | CASSPRTSGRYNEQFF | TGTGCCAGCAGCCCACGGACTAGCGGGCGTTACAATGAGCAGTTCTTC
TRBJ2-1 | many | TRBV5-5 | . | CASSHPEPGEQFF | TGTGCCAGCAGCCACCCGGAACCTGGTGAGCAGTTCTTC
TRBJ1-6 | few | TRBV20-1 | TRBD1 | CSARDSKTIRRNSPLHF | TGCAGTGCTCGGGACAGCAAGACGATCCGTCGCAATTCACCCCTCCACTTT
TRBJ2-7 | few | TRBV11-2 | TRBD2 | CASRALAGYEQYF | TGTGCCAGCAGGGCCCTAGCGGGCTACGAGCAGTACTTC
TRBJ2-3 | . | TRBV5-1 | TRBD2 | CANSPGASGGFTDTQYF | TGCGCCAACAGTCCCGGTGCTAGCGGGGGTTTCACAGATACGCAGTATTTT
TRBJ1-5 | . | TRBV10-3 | TRBD1 | CAISQGLGQCERQSQHF | TGTGCCATCTCCCAGGGGTTGGGACAGTGTGAACGCCAGTCCCAGCATTTT
TRBJ1-5 | . | TRBV4-1 | . | CANSPDDTEANQPQHF | TGCGCCAACAGCCCCGATGATACAGAGGCCAATCAGCCCCAGCATTTT
TRBJ2-5 | . | TRBV29-1 | . | CSVYMGGETLYF | TGCAGCGTTTATATGGGCGGAGAGACCCTGTACTTC
TRBJ2-4 | . | TRBV28 | TRBD2 | CARNSPGTSGNIQYF | TGTGCCAGAAATTCACCCGGGACTAGCGGGAACATTCAGTACTTC
TRBJ2-3 | . | TRBV9 | TRBD2 | CASSVAIGRNTDTQYF | TGTGCCAGCAGCGTAGCTATCGGGAGGAACACAGATACGCAGTATTTT
TRBJ2-1 | . | TRBV5-1 | TRBD1 | CASSDQPGQGAEYNVQFF | TGCGCCAGCAGCGATCAACCGGGACAGGGGGCAGAATACAATGTGCAGTTCTTC
TRBJ2-1 | many | TRBV5-1 | . | CASSSQPSGQTLYNEQFF | TGCGCCAGCAGCTCCCAGCCCAGCGGGCAGACCCTTTACAATGAGCAGTTCTTC
TRBJ2-1 | few | TRBV4-2 | . | CASSQETGRGPGFF | TGTGCCAGCAGCCAAGAAACGGGGCGGGGCCCAGGGTTCTTC
TRBJ2-7 | . | TRBV5-1 | . | CASSLDRPGDEQYF | TGCGCCAGCAGCTTGGACAGGCCGGGGGACGAGCAGTACTTC
TRBJ2-1 | once | TRBV20-1 | TRBD2 | CNASASGSFDSSYNEQFF | TGCAATGCTAGTGCTAGCGGGAGCTTCGACAGCTCCTACAATGAGCAGTTCTTC
TRBJ2-7 | many | TRBV28 | TRBD2 | CASSFPGLAGAKDYEQYF | TGTGCCAGCAGTTTCCCGGGACTAGCGGGAGCGAAGGACTACGAGCAGTACTTC
TRBJ1-5 | many | TRBV20-1 | . | CSAINMGSNQPQHF | TGCAGTGCTATAAACATGGGAAGCAATCAGCCCCAGCATTTT
TRBJ2-1 | many | TRBV4-1 | TRBD2 | CASSQEGISREIYNEQFF | TGCGCCAGCAGCCAAGAAGGTATATCGCGGGAGATCTACAATGAGCAGTTCTTC
TRBJ2-1 | . | TRBV12-3/TRBV12-4 | TRBD1 | CASSPGQVAVGLKQFF | TGTGCCAGCAGTCCTGGACAGGTGGCAGTGGGTTTGAAGCAGTTCTTC
TRBJ1-2 | . | TRBV29-1 | . | CSVKGPNNYGYTF | TGCAGCGTTAAAGGACCGAACAACTATGGCTACACCTTC
TRBJ2-3 | . | TRBV5-4 | TRBD2 | CASSQWGRAIDTQYF | TGTGCCAGCAGCCAGTGGGGGAGGGCCATAGATACGCAGTATTTT
TRBJ2-5 | . | TRBV29-1 | . | CSVYTRRETQYF | TGCAGCGTTTATACGCGCCGAGAGACCCAGTACTTC
TRBJ1-2 | . | TRBV10-3 | . | CASHLGQNDYGYTF | TGTGCCTCCCATCTGGGACAAAATGACTATGGCTACACCTTC
TRBJ2-1 | . | TRBV9 | TRBD2 | CASSVRLAGDNEQFF | TGTGCCAGCAGCGTAAGACTAGCTGGGGACAATGAGCAGTTCTTC